These 26 T cell receptor beta chains share one sample of origin, sequenced in a study of control samples from healthy donors and cancer patients. Assay used: immunoSEQ multiplex PCR; TCRdb lists only in-frame clones, some missing. The sample lists 130,000 or so clones; under 95% were seen once. The sample comprised blood. These receptors were taken from a man aged 35 to 55 in good health.

The rearrangement joins TRBV28 to TRBJ2-7, with D unclear. Trimming took 8 bases from V and 6 from J, leaving 17 bases between them. The CDR3 contains 13 residues. The V gene's germline CDR1 is MDHEN and CDR2 SYDVKM. The CDR3 reads CASSPGQPSEQYF. Here the CDR3 DNA reads TGTGCCAGCTCCCCAGGTCAGCCTTCCGAGCAGTACTTC.

CDR3 sequence: CASSLGRGEGQPQHF. As DNA, the CDR3 is TGTGCCAGCAGCTTAGGGAGGGGCGAAGGGCAGCCCCAGCATTTT. The V gene is TRBV7-9, the J gene TRBJ1-5; TRBD1 might be the D (5 bases). Germline loops: CDR1 SEHNR, CDR2 FQNEAQ (reference sequence). The length of the CDR3 is 15 residues. The V and J ends lost 1 base and 7 bases respectively, with 14 bases between them.

This chain links TRBV5-6 with TRBJ1-2; D is perhaps TRBD1 (5 bases). Germline CDR1 SGHDT, CDR2 YYEEEE. Between the trimmed V and J ends, which lost 3 bases and 4 bases, there was a span of 10 bases. This CDR3 is built from 13 residues. The CDR3 region has the DNA TGTGCCAGCAGCTCAGGGTACACCTATGGCTACACCTTC. This sequence encodes CASSSGYTYGYTF.

V is TRBV13 and J is TRBJ2-1, with 7 bases aligning to TRBD2. This CDR3 is built from 16 residues. Germline V gene lookup returns CDR1 PRHDT and CDR2 FYEKMQ (reference sequence). Trimming took 5 bases from V and 3 from J; bases not matched to a gene: 10. CDR3 DNA sequence: TGTGCCAGCAGCCCCCGGGGGGAAAACAACTACAATGAGCAGTTCTTC. Its translation is CASSPRGENNYNEQFF.

This sequence joins TRBV28 and TRBJ2-7; TRBD2 matches at 8 bases. CDR3 length equals 16 residues. Germline assignment: CDR1 MDHEN and CDR2 SYDVKM. V lost 3 bases, J lost 0 bases, and 7 bases stayed unmatched. The CDR3 sequence: CASSFRLATSSYEQYF. For the CDR3, the DNA is TGTGCCAGCAGTTTCCGACTAGCGACTAGCTCCTACGAGCAGTACTTC.

The chain combines TRBV19 with TRBJ1-4, with D perhaps TRBD1 (5 bases). This CDR3 contains 16 residues. From germline, CDR1 is LNHDA and CDR2 SQIVND (reference sequence). Trimming removed 10 bases from V and 3 bases from J, with 21 bases in between. The CDR3 nucleotides are TGTGCCACCACTCAGGCAGGGCTGAGGGCTAATGAAAAACTGTTTTTT. As protein: CATTQAGLRANEKLFF.

This chain connects TRBV4-3 to TRBJ1-6; D may be TRBD1 (6 bases). V gave up 0 bases and J gave up 8 bases, with 11 bases separating them. CDR3 length: 15 residues. Per germline, CDR1 LGHNA and CDR2 YSLEER. CDR3 sequence (DNA): TGCGCCAGCAGCCAAGAAATCAGGGGTCATTCACCCCTCCACTTT. Encoded protein: CASSQEIRGHSPLHF.

The CDR3 region has the DNA TGTGCCATCAAAATAGGGGGGCGGAACACCGGGGAGCTGTTTTTT. This translates into CAIKIGGRNTGELFF. V and J are TRBV28 and TRBJ2-2; tentatively, D is TRBD1 or TRBD2 (6 bases each). Germline V gene data show CDR1 as MDHEN and CDR2 as SYDVKM. V was cut by 10 bases and J by 1 base, with 16 bases left in between. This CDR3 region has 15 residues.

The gene calls are TRBV7-9 and TRBJ2-6; D not certain. The length of the CDR3 is 15 residues. Per the germline V gene, CDR1 is SEHNR and CDR2 is FQNEAQ (reference sequence). The V end lost 4 bases, the J end lost 5 bases, and 12 bases lay between the germline ends. The CDR3 DNA is TGTGCCAGCAGCTCTACAGTGGCGCGGGCCAACGTCCTGACTTTC. Translated, it gives CASSSTVARANVLTF.

This chain joins TRBV30 and TRBJ1-1; no clear D gene. Germline V CDR1 and CDR2: GTSNPN, SVGIG (reference sequence). The CDR3 covers 13 residues. V was cut by 2 bases and J by 4 bases, with 11 bases left in between. The DNA of the CDR3 is TGTGCCTGGAGTCACGCCGGCGGCACTGAAGCTTTCTTT. Amino acids: CAWSHAGGTEAFF.

V gene TRBV9 combines with J gene TRBJ1-5; 7 bases map to TRBD1. Trimming at V came to 2 bases and at J to 6 bases, leaving 5 bases not matched to a gene. The V gene's germline CDR1 is SGDLS and CDR2 YYNGEE. The CDR3 runs 14 residues. CDR3 nucleotide sequence: TGTGCCAGCAGCGTGGGACAGTCCCTTCAGCCCCAGCATTTT. Residues: CASSVGQSLQPQHF.

The CDR3 DNA is TGTGCCAGCAGCTTAGATCGCAGGCCCAACACTGAAGCTTTCTTT. It specifies CASSLDRRPNTEAFF. The chain recombines TRBV7-2 with TRBJ1-1; no reliable D call. Between the trimmed V and J ends, which lost 1 base and 2 bases, there was a span of 11 bases. The germline gives CDR1 SGHTA, CDR2 FQGNSA. The CDR3 totals 15 residues. The full variable domain, in which reference TRBV7-2 and TRBJ1-1 provide the parts outside the CDR3, is GAGVSQSPSNKVTEKGKDVELRCDPISGHTALYWYRQSLGQGLEFLIYFQGNSAPDKSGLPSDRFSAERTGGSVSTLTIQRTQQEDSAVYLCASSLDRRPNTEAFFGQGTRLTVV.

This CDR3 is CASSSSGRSTSTDTQYF. CDR3 nucleotides: TGTGCCAGCAGCTCAAGCGGGAGGAGTACTAGCACAGATACGCAGTATTTT. The chain combines TRBV13 with TRBJ2-3; 9 positions match TRBD2. Germline trimming cut 4 bases from V and 0 bases from J; bases unmatched to any gene: 8. The CDR3 consists of 17 residues. Germline CDR1 is PRHDT and CDR2 is FYEKMQ (reference sequence).

This chain uses TRBV7-6 with TRBJ2-4, with TRBD1 matching over 7 bases. The CDR3 has 17 residues. The V and J ends lost 5 bases and 3 bases, in that order; junction bases with no gene match: 13. From germline, CDR1 is SGHVS and CDR2 FNYEAQ. CDR3 nucleotides: TGTGCCAGCAGCCCCGCCCCGGGACAGTTTGACAAAAACATTCAGTACTTC. Amino acid sequence: CASSPAPGQFDKNIQYF. Based on the CDR3 plus reference TRBV7-6 and TRBJ2-4, the full variable domain is GAGVSQSPRYKVTKRGQDVALRCDPISGHVSLYWYRQALGQGPEFLTYFNYEAQQDKSGLPNDRFSAERPEGSISTLTIQRTEQRDSAMYRCASSPAPGQFDKNIQYFGAGTRLSVL.

The chain joins TRBV7-3 to TRBJ1-5, with 7 bases identical to TRBD1. This CDR3 has 13 amino acids. The trim removed 5 bases at V and 7 bases at J, leaving 5 bases unmatched. Germline loops: CDR1 SGHTA, CDR2 FQGTGA. For the CDR3, the DNA is TGTGCCAGCAGCCCAGACAGGGAACAGCCCCAGCATTTT. Amino acid sequence: CASSPDREQPQHF.

This clone was seen only once. Additional DNA sequences in this sample encode the identical CDR3. The chain combines TRBV3-1 (or the pseudogene TRBV3-2) with TRBJ1-1; no clear D gene. Germline lookup yields CDR1 LGHDT and CDR2 YNNKEL (reference sequence). The CDR3 spans 16 residues. Deletions cut 1 base from V and 0 bases from J, with 12 bases between. As DNA, the CDR3 is TGTGCCAGCAGCCAAGCGGTCCGAGGGTTGAACACTGAAGCTTTCTTT. Its translation: CASSQAVRGLNTEAFF.

The V call is TRBV2, the J call TRBJ1-4; unclear D gene. The germline V gene has CDR1 SNHLY and CDR2 FYNNEI. Trimming removed 2 bases from V and 8 bases from J, with 12 bases in between. CDR3 size: 14 residues. The CDR3 protein is CASSEMGSSEKLFF. DNA for the CDR3: TGTGCCAGCAGTGAAATGGGGAGTTCCGAAAAACTGTTTTTT.

The chain combines TRBV7-3 with TRBJ1-1; D might be TRBD1 (6 bases). Germline CDR1 SGHTA, CDR2 FQGTGA. Trimming stripped 4 bases from V and 5 bases from J, with 20 bases between. CDR3 length equals 16 residues. CDR3 loop: CASSSGGGGGRTEAFF. For the CDR3, the DNA is TGTGCCAGCAGCTCCGGAGGGGGGGGTGGTCGGACTGAAGCTTTCTTT.

The V and J genes are TRBV6-5 and TRBJ1-1; 8 positions match TRBD1. The CDR3 covers 15 residues. Germline V gives CDR1 MNHEY, CDR2 SVGAGI. The V segment lost 2 bases and the J segment 0 bases; nucleotides outside the gene matches: 2. The CDR3 DNA reads as TGTGCCAGCAGTTACGGACAGGGTTTGAACACTGAAGCTTTCTTT. Translation gives CASSYGQGLNTEAFF.

Remarks on this clone: This same CDR3 is encoded by further DNA sequences in the sample. The chain joins TRBV9 to TRBJ2-5; D is unresolved. Trimming pared 0 bases from V and 5 bases from J, leaving 11 bases between. The CDR3 runs to 14 residues. Germline V gene lookup returns CDR1 SGDLS and CDR2 YYNGEE. CDR3 sequence: CASSVAGSQETQYF. In DNA, the CDR3 is TGTGCCAGCAGCGTAGCAGGTAGCCAGGAGACCCAGTACTTC.

The rearrangement uses TRBV27 and TRBJ1-3; D uncertain. The CDR3 has 15 residues. From germline, CDR1 is MNHEY and CDR2 SMNVEV (reference sequence). The germline V and J ends were trimmed by 0 bases and 0 bases, with 6 bases remaining between them. For the CDR3, the DNA is TGTGCCAGCAGTTTATCCGGGAGCTCTGGAAACACCATATATTTT. Residues: CASSLSGSSGNTIYF.

The J gene is TRBJ1-4, the V gene TRBV14; unclear D gene. The CDR3 runs 13 residues. Per germline, CDR1 SGHDN and CDR2 FVKESK. V was cut by 5 bases and J by 5 bases, with 9 bases left in between. The CDR3 nucleotides are TGTGCCAGCAGCGGGCAGGACAATGAAAAACTGTTTTTT. It specifies CASSGQDNEKLFF. The whole variable domain, filled in from reference TRBV14 and TRBJ1-4, reads EAGVTQFPSHSVIEKGQTVTLRCDPISGHDNLYWYRRVMGKEIKFLLHFVKESKQDESGMPNNRFLAERTGGTYSTLKVQPAELEDSGVYFCASSGQDNEKLFFGSGTQLSVL.

The chain has TRBV4-3 and TRBJ1-2; D is unclear. There are 14 residues in the CDR3. V lost 2 bases to trimming and J lost 5 bases, with 12 bases between them. The germline V gene encodes CDR1 LGHNA and CDR2 YSLEER. CDR3 protein: CASSQNADPYGYTF. CDR3 sequence (DNA): TGCGCCAGCAGCCAAAACGCGGATCCTTATGGCTACACCTTC.

As DNA, the CDR3 is TGTGCCAGCAGCTTAAGCGGGACTAGCGGTGAGCAGTTCTTC. This translates into CASSLSGTSGEQFF. The chain uses TRBV7-3 and TRBJ2-1, with TRBD2 matching 11 bases. Trimming cost V 1 base and J 9 bases; bases outside gene matches: 2. CDR3 length: 14 amino acids. The V gene's germline CDR1 is SGHTA and CDR2 FQGTGA.

This clone was counted many times. The J gene is TRBJ2-2, the V gene TRBV24-1, with D possibly TRBD1 on 5 matching bases. Germline V lookup: CDR1 KGHDR, CDR2 SFDVKD. V was clipped by 3 bases and J by 3 bases, with 10 bases between them. There are 15 residues in the CDR3. CDR3 sequence reads: CATSDQGRDTGELFF. CDR3 DNA sequence: TGTGCCACCAGTGATCAGGGAAGGGACACCGGGGAGCTGTTTTTT.

CDR3 sequence (DNA): TGTGCCAGCAGCATTGTAGGAGCCGGGACAGGGGTTCAGCCCCAGCATTTT. Translated, it gives CASSIVGAGTGVQPQHF. V is TRBV7-4 and J is TRBJ1-5; 10 positions agree with TRBD1. The CDR3 length is 17 residues. Germline CDR1 is SGHVT and CDR2 is SQSDAQ. J gave up 6 bases and V 5 bases, and 13 bases lay outside the gene matches.